The 8 T cell receptor beta chains in this list originate from one sample, sequenced in a study of graft-versus-host responses after intestinal transplantation. Their antigens are not known. Generated by immunoSEQ multiplex PCR, the TCRdb table keeps only in-frame clones and is missing some. This sample has fewer than 85,000 clones, with around 96% found just once. This sample comprised unstimulated CD8+ T cells sorted from spleen or lymph node cells, obtained before intestinal transplant. Receptors originate from a human donor who received an intestinal transplant.

This sequence joins TRBV6-5 and TRBJ2-7, with 11 bases that match TRBD2. CDR1 and CDR2 from the germline V gene are MNHEY and SVGAGI. The ends lost 6 bases at V and 3 bases at J; junction bases unmatched: 4. The CDR3 length is 14 residues. The CDR3 spells CASSGTSGHYEQYF. For the CDR3, the DNA is TGTGCCAGCAGCGGGACTAGCGGACACTACGAGCAGTACTTC.

The chain couples TRBV28 to TRBJ2-1, with no clear D. The germline CDR1 and CDR2 sequences are MDHEN and SYDVKM. The V gene lost 2 bases and the J gene lost 3 bases, with 11 bases spanning the gap. This CDR3 spans 15 amino acids. CDR3 coding DNA: TGTGCCAGCAGTTTACTCTTTGCCCTCTACAATGAGCAGTTCTTC. Amino acid sequence: CASSLLFALYNEQFF.

In this sample, this clone turned up once. This chain uses TRBV28 with TRBJ1-5; possibly TRBD1 for D (5 bases). The CDR3 is made up of 15 amino acids. V lost 5 bases and J 8 bases, leaving 19 bases between the germline ends. The germline gives CDR1 MDHEN, CDR2 SYDVKM. The DNA of the CDR3 is TGTGCCAGCAGTCTCCTCCGGGACCCTAGTGAGCCCCAGCATTTT. Protein product: CASSLLRDPSEPQHF.

This rearrangement joins TRBV4-2 to TRBJ2-5; tentatively, D is TRBD2 (5 bases). Germline CDR1 is LGHNA and CDR2 is YNFKEQ. The ends were cut back, 4 bases at V and 5 bases at J, with 20 bases in the middle. CDR3 length: 16 residues. Here the CDR3 DNA reads TGTGCCAGCAGCCCTCAGAGGGCACCTGGTGACGAGACCCAGTACTTC. Protein sequence: CASSPQRAPGDETQYF.

The chain employs TRBV28 and TRBJ2-7; TRBD1 matches 9 bases. After removal of 3 bases from V and 5 bases from J, the junction contained 2 bases not matched to a gene. CDR1 and CDR2 (germline): MDHEN, SYDVKM. This CDR3 has 13 residues. Written as DNA, the CDR3 is TGTGCCAGCAGTTTCGACAGGGGGGACGAGCAGTACTTC. This encodes CASSFDRGDEQYF.

The rearrangement uses TRBV19 and TRBJ2-2; TRBD2 aligns across 7 bases. The CDR3 totals 15 residues. The ends lost 7 bases at V and 6 bases at J; junction bases unmatched: 11. Per the germline V gene, CDR1 is LNHDA and CDR2 is SQIVND (reference sequence). CDR3 in DNA: TGTGCCAGTAATGTGGTGCGGGAGCTCGCCGGGGAGCTGTTTTTT. Translating gives CASNVVRELAGELFF.

The rearrangement links TRBV6-6 to TRBJ1-1, with a tentative D call TRBD1 (5 bases). V was cut by 8 bases and J by 5 bases, with 6 bases left in between. The V gene's germline CDR1 is MNHNY and CDR2 SVGAGI (reference sequence). This CDR3 region has 10 residues. This CDR3 is CASQGTEAFF. DNA for the CDR3: TGTGCCAGCCAGGGAACTGAAGCTTTCTTT.

This chain uses TRBV5-4 with TRBJ2-1; 7 bases line up with TRBD2. Germline V gene lookup returns CDR1 SGHNT and CDR2 YYREEE (reference sequence). The CDR3 runs 15 residues. The V gene end was trimmed by 5 bases and the J gene end by 0 bases; junction bases not matched to a gene: 5. Here the CDR3 reads CASRWAGVSYNEQFF. The CDR3 coding sequence is TGTGCCAGCAGGTGGGCGGGGGTCTCCTACAATGAGCAGTTCTTC. The entire variable domain, with the rest obtained from reference TRBV5-4 and TRBJ2-1, is as follows: ETGVTQSPTHLIKTRGQQVTLRCSSQSGHNTVSWYQQALGQGPQFIFQYYREEENGRGNFPPRFSGLQFPNYSSELNVNALELDDSALYLCASRWAGVSYNEQFFGPGTRLTVL.